This TCR beta chain is from a study of T-cell memory formation after mild COVID-19. Germline CDR1 LGHDT, CDR2 YNNKEL (reference sequence). The ends were cut back, 5 bases at V and 2 bases at J, with 19 bases in the middle. This CDR3 is 16 amino acids long. A 5'RACE reaction primed in the constant segment made cDNA libraries of TCR alpha and TCR beta, and these carried sample barcodes and UMIs. MiXCR was run by TCRdb on the 5' RACE reads, yielding one entry per CDR3 protein. The table includes approximately 250,000 distinct CDR3 sequences, around 16% detected once. Comments on this clonotype: Antigen unknown.

Study-wide findings and caveats: A subset of responding clones appeared in pre-infection memory, suggesting cross-reactive memory joined. Contracting CD8+ clones were enriched in EMRA, CD4+ mainly in CM and EM.

The chain combines TRBV3-1 with TRBJ2-7; D is undetermined. The origin of this receptor is a man between 18 and 29 years old who had mild COVID-19 (a few samples of this study predate the infection). Cell type and time point are not known. Sample: PBMCs or a T cell subset sorted from them (not recorded which). The CDR3 sequence is CASSSGPSVIPYEQYV. In DNA, the CDR3 is TGTGCCAGCAGCTCAGGACCGAGCGTGATCCCCTACGAGCAGTACGTC.